This T cell receptor (beta chain) was sequenced for a study of response to subunit inactivated influenza vaccine. This clonotype occurred a few times. The germline CDR1 and CDR2 sequences are SQVTM and ANQGSEA. V lost 6 bases and J lost 2; bases outside the gene matches: 8. This CDR3 has 15 amino acids. One entry per CDR3 protein, called by TCRdb with MiXCR from the RT-PCR reads. The table has around 570,000 distinct CDR3 sequences, around 10% seen once. This sample was shared with a second study, whose subject was T cells expressing NK-cell markers. That report notes: 5'RACE template switching with UMIs produced the TCR beta cDNA. Eight donors were sequenced, of whom seven were HCMV-seropositive, while the remaining one was HCMV-seronegative. Sorting was restricted to alpha-beta TCR T cells by an anti-gamma-delta TCR antibody in several experiments. For about 6 donors, the dominant NKG2C+ clonotypes made up about 1.0-8% of their CD8+ T cells. It was still unclear whether expanded NKG2C+ T cell clones were HCMV specific.

This clonotype originated in a man in his fifties who received an inactivated influenza vaccine. Sample: PBMCs from blood, taken on the day of vaccination. The chain joins TRBV29-1 to TRBJ2-1; 9 bases are a match to TRBD2. The CDR3 loop is CSVGGLAGPYNEQFF. CDR3 DNA: TGCAGCGTCGGAGGTCTAGCGGGGCCCTACAATGAGCAGTTCTTC.